This TCR beta chain emerged from a study of shared clonotypes between healthy human individuals. This CDR3 is 16 amino acids long. After removal of 3 bases from V and 0 bases from J, the junction contained 9 bases not matched to a gene. From germline, CDR1 is GTSNPN and CDR2 SVGIG (reference sequence). The method was immunoSEQ multiplex PCR; TCRdb's version includes in-frame clones alone and lacks a portion of them. The sample has about 1.1 million clones, 78% seen once. This sequence joins TRBV30 and TRBJ1-2; 8 bases are shared with TRBD1. This receptor was taken from a man aged 18 to 29 in good health. Some clones in this sample may be carry-over from other donors' samples. The sequencing sample was made of memory CD4+ T cells from PBMCs. Subset given: CD45RA-negative fraction. The CDR3 loop reads CAWSALGTGPNYGYTF. DNA of the CDR3: TGTGCCTGGAGCGCGTTAGGGACAGGCCCTAACTATGGCTACACCTTC.